This entry lists 23 T cell receptor beta chains sequenced from one sample in a study of human T cells and chemical hapten exposure. TCRdb passed the RACE reads through MiXCR, listing each CDR3 protein once. Here the sample spans fewer than 95,000 distinct CDR3 sequences, 8% to 13% being singletons. Stated time point: patch test 2, 6 weeks after DPC sensitization. Treatment here: therapeutic diphenylcyclopropenone sensitization with weekly scalp DPC. The sequencing here drew on whole blood, taken in connection with sensitization to the hapten diphenylcyclopropenone (DPC). Source of these receptors: a man between 35 and 55 years old with alopecia areata. Some clones in this sample may be carry-over from other donors' samples.

This clonotype was found a few times. The V and J genes are TRBV19 and TRBJ2-7; D ambiguous. The germline V gene encodes CDR1 LNHDA and CDR2 SQIVND (reference sequence). The CDR3 has 10 amino acids. V lost 11 bases and J 5 bases, leaving 10 bases between the germline ends. The CDR3 DNA sequence: TGTGCCGGGCCCTTCGACGAGCAGTACTTC. It is translated as CAGPFDEQYF.

This clonotype has at least ten counts. The V call is TRBV29-1, the J call TRBJ1-4; D is unclear. The ends were cut back, 2 bases at V and 10 bases at J, with 17 bases in the middle. CDR1 SQVTM and CDR2 ANQGSEA come from the germline V gene. This CDR3 is 14 amino acids long. CDR3 DNA sequence: TGCAGCGTTGAATGGAACGAAGGAGTCGGAAAACTGTTTTTT. Translation: CSVEWNEGVGKLFF.

This sequence joins TRBV6-6 and TRBJ1-1, with TRBD1 as a possible D gene (6 bases). Germline lookup yields CDR1 MNHNY and CDR2 SVGAGI (reference sequence). This CDR3 spans 15 amino acids. Trimming stripped 2 bases from V and 3 bases from J, with 13 bases between. CDR3 region: CASSYKQGRHTEAFF. DNA of the CDR3: TGTGCCAGCAGTTACAAGCAGGGGCGGCACACTGAAGCTTTCTTT.

This clonotype occurred a few times. The chain links TRBV7-3 to TRBJ2-7; 10 nucleotides agree with TRBD2. The CDR3 runs 15 residues. Trimming removed 0 bases from V and 5 bases from J; junction bases left unmatched: 4. CDR1 and CDR2 from the germline V gene are SGHTA and FQGTGA. This chain's CDR3 is CASSLTAGGPHEQYF. CDR3 sequence (DNA): TGTGCCAGCAGCTTAACAGCGGGAGGGCCCCACGAGCAGTACTTC.

This chain uses TRBV29-1 with TRBJ2-7, with 8 positions matching TRBD1. The ends lost 4 bases at V and 4 bases at J; junction bases unmatched: 9. Germline CDR1 is SQVTM and CDR2 is ANQGSEA. This CDR3 has 14 amino acids. CDR3 sequence: CSVARQGREYEQYF. DNA for the CDR3: TGCAGCGTTGCACGACAGGGGCGGGAATACGAGCAGTACTTC.

This clonotype has a handful of counts. J is TRBJ2-1 and V is TRBV6-2 or TRBV6-3, with D unclear. V shed 5 bases and J shed 0 bases, with 11 bases lying between them. Germline CDR1 reads MNHEY; CDR2 reads SVGEGT. This CDR3 comprises 15 residues. The CDR3 is CASSDSFSSYNEQFF. DNA of the CDR3: TGTGCCAGCAGTGATAGCTTTAGCTCCTACAATGAGCAGTTCTTC.

In its sample, this clonotype was seen a few times. The chain combines TRBV28 with TRBJ2-7, with D maybe TRBD2 (7 bases). The CDR3 consists of 15 residues. Deletions cut 8 bases from V and 3 bases from J, with 20 bases between. Per germline, CDR1 MDHEN and CDR2 SYDVKM. The DNA of the CDR3 is TGTGCCAGCCGAGGCGGGGGCCTTGGGCACTACGAGCAGTACTTC. Translated: CASRGGGLGHYEQYF.

This chain connects TRBV2 to TRBJ2-2; D remains unclear. From germline, CDR1 is SNHLY and CDR2 FYNNEI. This CDR3 comprises 15 residues. The V gene lost 0 bases and the J gene lost 7 bases, with 12 bases spanning the gap. CDR3 in amino acids: CASSEALSTSGELFF. In DNA form, the CDR3 reads TGTGCCAGCAGTGAAGCGCTCTCCACCAGCGGGGAGCTGTTTTTT.

The chain has TRBV29-1 and TRBJ2-3; 9 nucleotides line up with TRBD2. After removal of 5 bases from V and 5 bases from J, the junction contained 11 bases not matched to a gene. The germline V gene has CDR1 SQVTM and CDR2 ANQGSEA. This CDR3 comprises 15 residues. The CDR3 DNA reads TGCAGCGTTCCTGAGGTAGCGGGAGTTGTAGATACGCAGTATTTT. It specifies CSVPEVAGVVDTQYF.

In this sample, this clonotype turned up many times. V and J are TRBV3-1 and TRBJ2-5; the match to TRBD2 covers 10 bases. The CDR3 is 16 residues long. V was pared by 4 bases and J by 1 base, with 6 bases of the junction left unmatched. Germline-derived CDR1 and CDR2 are LGHDT and YNNKEL (reference sequence). For the CDR3, the DNA is TGTGCCAGCAGCCTCCTAGCGGGAGTTGGCCAAGAGACCCAGTACTTC. Its translation: CASSLLAGVGQETQYF.

This clonotype has only a few counts. The chain couples TRBV30 to TRBJ2-1; 13 bases fit TRBD2. CDR1 and CDR2 from the germline V gene are GTSNPN and SVGIG (reference sequence). The junction had 7 bases not matched to a gene; V was cut back by 2 bases and J by 9 bases. The CDR3 totals 15 residues. CDR3 region: CAWSQGLAGAFEQFF. The CDR3 DNA reads TGTGCCTGGAGTCAAGGACTAGCGGGAGCATTTGAGCAGTTCTTC. Together with reference TRBV30 and TRBJ2-1, the CDR3 gives the full variable domain: SQTIHQWPATLVQPVGSPLSLECTVEGTSNPNLYWYRQAAGRGLQLLFYSVGIGQISSEVPQNLSASRPQDRQFILSSKKLLLSDSGFYLCAWSQGLAGAFEQFFGPGTRLTVL.

The chain combines TRBV6-5 with TRBJ2-5; 9 bases align to TRBD2. The CDR3 is 15 amino acids. Germline-derived CDR1 and CDR2 are MNHEY and SVGAGI. V was pared by 4 bases and J by 7 bases, with 10 bases of the junction left unmatched. CDR3 DNA sequence: TGTGCCAGCAGTTCGGCCGCTAGCGGGGAGGTGACCCAGTACTTC. It is translated as CASSSAASGEVTQYF.

This rearrangement joins TRBV3-1 to TRBJ2-2, with TRBD1 identical over 8 bases. CDR1 is LGHDT and CDR2 is YNNKEL in the germline V gene (reference sequence). The CDR3 contains 14 residues. The J segment lost 5 bases and the V segment lost 5 bases, leaving 4 bases of the junction unmatched. The CDR3 sequence: CASSRTGRTGELFF. The CDR3 DNA reads as TGTGCCAGCAGCAGGACAGGGCGGACCGGGGAGCTGTTTTTT.

The chain links TRBV12-3 or TRBV12-4 to TRBJ2-3; no clear D gene. This CDR3 has 16 amino acids. Trimming shortened V by 3 bases and J by 4 bases, and 17 bases separated the two germline ends. The CDR3 loop reads CASSLNSRGYSDTQYF. CDR3 DNA sequence: TGTGCCAGCAGTTTGAATTCCCGAGGTTATTCAGATACGCAGTATTTT.

V is TRBV5-1 and J is TRBJ2-7; 9 bases line up with TRBD2. CDR1 and CDR2 (germline): SGHRS, YFSETQ. The CDR3 runs 13 residues. V shed 2 bases and J 6 bases; nucleotides not matched to a gene: 3. The CDR3 is CASSFASGTEQYF. The CDR3 nucleotides read TGCGCCAGCAGCTTCGCTAGCGGGACCGAGCAGTACTTC. Supplemented by reference TRBV5-1 and TRBJ2-7, the full variable domain reads KAGVTQTPRYLIKTRGQQVTLSCSPISGHRSVSWYQQTPGQGLQFLFEYFSETQRNKGNFPGRFSGRQFSNSRSEMNVSTLELGDSALYLCASSFASGTEQYFGPGTRLTVT.

Only a few counts were recorded for this clonotype. The V and J genes are TRBV7-8 and TRBJ2-1; possible D gene TRBD1, 6 bases. The CDR3 has 12 residues. V lost 6 bases and J 9 bases, leaving 12 bases between the germline ends. Germline V gives CDR1 SGHVS, CDR2 FQNEAQ. DNA of the CDR3: TGTGCCAGCAGTCATGAACAGGGTGAGCAGTTCTTC. Translated: CASSHEQGEQFF.

This clonotype was seen many times. The chain couples TRBV6-6 to TRBJ2-5; the match to TRBD2 covers 15 bases. Per the germline V gene, CDR1 is MNHNY and CDR2 is SVGAGI (reference sequence). The ends lost 4 bases at V and 5 bases at J; junction bases unmatched: 5. The CDR3 contains 16 residues. This CDR3 is CASSSPGTSGRETQYF. The CDR3 coding sequence is TGTGCCAGCAGTTCCCCCGGGACTAGCGGGAGGGAGACCCAGTACTTC.

This clonotype was observed a few times. The genes are TRBV7-2 and TRBJ1-2, with a weak D call TRBD1 (6 bases). Germline V CDR1 and CDR2: SGHTA, FQGNSA. Trimming left V 0 bases short and J 6 bases short, with 8 bases between. The CDR3 is 13 residues long. The CDR3 DNA is TGTGCCAGCAGCTTAGCGAGGACAGATGGCTACACCTTC. Its protein product is CASSLARTDGYTF.

The chain links TRBV6-2 or TRBV6-3 to TRBJ1-5; D not resolved. CDR3 size: 13 residues. V was trimmed by 6 bases and J by 2 bases, leaving 8 bases between them. The V gene's germline CDR1 is MNHEY and CDR2 SVGEGT. The CDR3 DNA follows: TGTGCCAGCAGCCCTTTAGGCAATCAGCCCCAGCATTTT. Protein sequence: CASSPLGNQPQHF.

This clonotype was counted only a few times. The chain is built from TRBV20-1 and TRBJ2-1, with 11 bases identical to TRBD2. Germline V gives CDR1 DFQATT, CDR2 SNEGSKA (reference sequence). V shed 2 bases and J 5 bases; nucleotides not matched to a gene: 2. CDR3 length: 14 residues. CDR3 region: CSARLAGGHNEQFF. The CDR3 bases are TGCAGTGCTAGACTAGCGGGAGGCCACAATGAGCAGTTCTTC.

This clonotype was observed a few times. J is TRBJ2-3 and V is TRBV6-2 or TRBV6-3; tentatively, D is TRBD2 (5 bases). In germline, CDR1 is MNHEY, CDR2 SVGEGT. This CDR3 spans 13 amino acids. V shed 10 bases and J shed 2 bases, with 13 bases lying between them. The CDR3 protein is CATGIRNTDTQYF. Written as DNA, the CDR3 is TGTGCCACCGGGATTCGCAACACAGATACGCAGTATTTT.

The table lists this clonotype with many counts. V gene TRBV5-6 combines with J gene TRBJ1-1; 7 bases map to TRBD1. This CDR3 spans 14 amino acids. V shed 7 bases and J 5 bases; nucleotides not matched to a gene: 11. Germline CDR1 reads SGHDT; CDR2 reads YYEEEE. DNA for the CDR3: TGTGCCAGCGCGTCAGGGGGGCGTATAACTGAAGCTTTCTTT. This encodes CASASGGRITEAFF.

The chain uses TRBV7-9 and TRBJ1-1; TRBD1 might be the D (6 bases). The CDR3 runs to 13 residues. The germline V gene encodes CDR1 SEHNR and CDR2 FQNEAQ (reference sequence). V shed 6 bases and J shed 5 bases, with 13 bases lying between them. CDR3 protein: CASSSGGYTEAFF. In DNA form, the CDR3 reads TGTGCCAGCAGTTCGGGGGGCTATACTGAAGCTTTCTTT.